These 2 T cell receptor beta chains share one sample of origin, sequenced in a study of T cells after yellow fever vaccination. TCRdb analysed the 5' RACE reads with MiXCR anew, one entry per CDR3 protein. The sample yields around 260,000 distinct CDR3 sequences, about 5% seen once. Sequencing used CD4+ T cells sorted from PBMCs, obtained on the day of the yellow fever booster vaccination. The source is a man aged 18 to 29 who received the YFV17D yellow fever vaccine.

In its sample, this clonotype was seen a few times. The rearrangement joins TRBV5-1 to TRBJ1-1; no clear D. V lost 4 bases and J lost 4, with 11 bases in between. This CDR3 has 13 residues. Germline CDR1 and CDR2: SGHRS and YFSETQ. For the CDR3, the DNA is TGCGCCAGCAGCAAAACAGCTGTCACTGAAGCTTTCTTT. This sequence encodes CASSKTAVTEAFF. Variable domain in full (rest from reference TRBV5-1 and TRBJ1-1): KAGVTQTPRYLIKTRGQQVTLSCSPISGHRSVSWYQQTPGQGLQFLFEYFSETQRNKGNFPGRFSGRQFSNSRSEMNVSTLELGDSALYLCASSKTAVTEAFFGQGTRLTVV.

This clonotype was seen more than once but under ten times. The chain combines TRBV6-1 with TRBJ1-1; TRBD1 might be the D (6 bases). The CDR3 is 16 amino acids. Germline V gives CDR1 MNHNS, CDR2 SASEGT. The germline V and J ends were trimmed by 0 bases and 1 base, with 12 bases remaining between them. CDR3 nucleotides: TGTGCCAGCAGTGAAGCTTACGGACAGTGGAACACTGAAGCTTTCTTT. This encodes CASSEAYGQWNTEAFF.